This TCR beta chain derives from a study of blood T cell repertoires in COVID-19. The overall study: The samples span acute and convalescent COVID-19 from the United States, Italy and Spain. In each case, the material was cDNA or gDNA derived from T cells, B-cell-depleted T cells, or PBMCs.

As processed by the authors: By means of reference gene primer amplification, nucleated cell counts were estimated. Clones were sequenced by immunoSEQ multiplex PCR, and TCRdb holds only the in-frame ones, with some missing. The V and J calls and clone size were taken over from that table, and D and trimming were inferred from the DNA. The sample shows roughly 230,000 clones, 83% of them seen only once. Per germline, CDR1 GTSNPN and CDR2 SVGIG (reference sequence). V trimming: 1 base; J trimming: 4 bases; junction bases outside the gene matches: 3. This CDR3 has 15 amino acids. Sequencing used peripheral blood. The chain joins TRBV30 to TRBJ2-1, with TRBD2 matching 11 bases. This clonotype was obtained from a woman aged 45-65 years with acute or convalescent COVID-19. Here the CDR3 reads CAWSAGTSGYNEQFF. The CDR3, as DNA: TGTGCCTGGAGTGCCGGGACTAGCGGATACAATGAGCAGTTCTTC.